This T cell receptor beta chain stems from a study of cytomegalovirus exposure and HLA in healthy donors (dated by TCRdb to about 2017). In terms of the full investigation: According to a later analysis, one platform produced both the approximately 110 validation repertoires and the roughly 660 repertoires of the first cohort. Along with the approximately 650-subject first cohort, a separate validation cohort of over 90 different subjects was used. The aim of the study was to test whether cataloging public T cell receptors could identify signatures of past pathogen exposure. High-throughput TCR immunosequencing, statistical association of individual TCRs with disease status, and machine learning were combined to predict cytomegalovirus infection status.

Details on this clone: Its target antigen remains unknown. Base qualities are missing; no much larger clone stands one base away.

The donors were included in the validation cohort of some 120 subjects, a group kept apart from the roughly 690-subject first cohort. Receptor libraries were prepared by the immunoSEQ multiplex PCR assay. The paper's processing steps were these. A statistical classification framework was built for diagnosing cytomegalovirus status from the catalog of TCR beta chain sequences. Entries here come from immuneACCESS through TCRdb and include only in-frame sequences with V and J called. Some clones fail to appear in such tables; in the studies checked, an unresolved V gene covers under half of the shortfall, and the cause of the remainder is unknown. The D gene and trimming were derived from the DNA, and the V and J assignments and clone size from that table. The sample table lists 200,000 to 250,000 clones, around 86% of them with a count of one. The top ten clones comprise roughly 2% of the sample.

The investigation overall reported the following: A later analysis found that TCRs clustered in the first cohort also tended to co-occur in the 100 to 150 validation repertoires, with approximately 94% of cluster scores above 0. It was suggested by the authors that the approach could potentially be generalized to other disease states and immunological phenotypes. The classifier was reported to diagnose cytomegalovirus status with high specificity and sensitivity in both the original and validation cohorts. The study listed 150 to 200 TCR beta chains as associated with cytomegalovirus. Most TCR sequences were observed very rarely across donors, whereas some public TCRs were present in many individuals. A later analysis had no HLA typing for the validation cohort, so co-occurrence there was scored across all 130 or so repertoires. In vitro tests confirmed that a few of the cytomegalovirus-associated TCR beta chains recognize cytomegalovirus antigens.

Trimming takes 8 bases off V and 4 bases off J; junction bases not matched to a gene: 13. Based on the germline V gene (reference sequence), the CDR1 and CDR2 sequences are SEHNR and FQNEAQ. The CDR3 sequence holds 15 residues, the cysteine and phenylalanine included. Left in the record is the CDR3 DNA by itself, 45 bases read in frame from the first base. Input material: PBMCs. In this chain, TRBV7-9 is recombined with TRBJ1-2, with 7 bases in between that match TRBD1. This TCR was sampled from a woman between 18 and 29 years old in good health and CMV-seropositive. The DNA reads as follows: TGTGCCAGCCTCCCGTGGAGGACAGGACTCTATGGCTACACCTTC. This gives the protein CASLPWRTGLYGYTF.